These T cell receptor beta chains were read from a single sample in a study of T cells after yellow fever vaccination. MiXCR, applied by TCRdb to the 5' RACE reads, yields one record per CDR3 protein. The sample includes fewer than 400,000 distinct CDR3 sequences, 6.2% seen only once; the top ten take approximately 15%. The sequences come from PBMCs, collected 5 days after the yellow fever booster vaccination. These receptors came from a man between 25 and 39 years old who received the YFV17D yellow fever vaccine. The CDR3 runs from the conserved cysteine through the conserved F or W. A D gene is named only where the DNA matches it firmly. Some rows mark clone size as missing; the rest say once, few, many or name a class of expanded clone.

15,TRBD2,many,TRBV12-3/TRBV12-4,TRBJ2-5,CASTRTSGRRETQYF,TGTGCCAGCACCCGGACTAGCGGGAGACGCGAGACCCAGTACTTC
13,TRBD2,few,TRBV30,TRBJ2-7,CAWVPSGRYEQYF,TGTGCCTGGGTCCCTAGCGGGAGGTACGAGCAGTACTTC
13,-,few,TRBV20-1,TRBJ2-1,CSAARMASNEQFF,TGCAGTGCAGCCCGAATGGCCAGCAATGAGCAGTTCTTC
16,TRBD2,few,TRBV9,TRBJ2-5,CASSLRPGTRPETQYF,TGTGCCAGCAGCCTCCGTCCCGGGACTAGACCGGAGACCCAGTACTTC
13,-,few,TRBV12-3/TRBV12-4,TRBJ2-3,CASRGHFTDTQYF,TGTGCCAGCAGAGGACACTTCACAGATACGCAGTATTTT
17,-,-,TRBV12-3/TRBV12-4,TRBJ2-7,CASSSTPGTGIAYEQYF,TGTGCCAGCAGTTCAACCCCCGGCACAGGAATTGCCTACGAGCAGTACTTC
12,-,-,TRBV25-1,TRBJ2-3,CASSERPDTQYF,TGTGCCAGCAGTGAACGGCCGGATACGCAGTATTTT
12,-,few,TRBV6-2/TRBV6-3,TRBJ2-5,CASSYLEETQYF,TGTGCCAGCAGTTACCTCGAAGAGACCCAGTACTTC
14,-,many,TRBV5-1,TRBJ1-5,CASSSIPGEQPQHF,TGCGCCAGCAGCTCTATCCCGGGGGAACAGCCCCAGCATTTT
17,TRBD2,few,TRBV5-1,TRBJ2-1,CASSLWGTSGPGGEQFF,TGCGCCAGCAGCTTGTGGGGGACTAGCGGGCCGGGAGGTGAGCAGTTCTTC
17,TRBD2,-,TRBV20-1,TRBJ2-5,CCARGLAGGGRGETQYF,TGCTGTGCTCGTGGACTAGCGGGAGGGGGACGGGGGGAGACCCAGTACTTC
13,-,few,TRBV11-1,TRBJ2-5,CASSFGTVETQYF,TGTGCCAGCAGCTTTGGGACTGTAGAGACCCAGTACTTC
14,-,-,TRBV11-3,TRBJ2-1,CASSLEAGTNEQFF,TGTGCCAGCAGCTTAGAAGCAGGGACGAATGAGCAGTTCTTC
9,-,many,TRBV20-1,TRBJ2-1,CSATPEQFF,TGCAGTGCTACTCCTGAGCAGTTCTTC
11,-,-,TRBV29-1,TRBJ1-2,CSVGQNYGYTF,TGCAGCGTTGGTCAGAACTATGGCTACACCTTC
13,-,-,TRBV6-1,TRBJ2-1,CASLGEEWDEQFF,TGTGCCAGCCTAGGGGAGGAGTGGGATGAGCAGTTCTTC
15,TRBD1,few,TRBV5-1,TRBJ2-2,CASRLDRGLAGELFF,TGCGCCAGCCGACTCGACAGGGGGCTGGCCGGGGAGCTGTTTTTT
13,TRBD2,many,TRBV27,TRBJ2-5,CASSLTSSETQYF,TGTGCCAGCAGCTTGACTAGCTCGGAGACCCAGTACTTC
17,TRBD2,many,TRBV28,TRBJ2-1,CASSHPKREGSYNEQFF,TGTGCCAGCAGTCACCCAAAGCGGGAGGGGTCCTACAATGAGCAGTTCTTC
15,TRBD2,-,TRBV28,TRBJ2-2,CASSFRSGTGGELFF,TGTGCCAGCAGTTTTCGGAGCGGGACGGGCGGGGAGCTGTTTTTT
16,TRBD2,-,TRBV19,TRBJ2-3,CASSMPAGGLTDTQYF,TGTGCCAGTAGTATGCCTGCGGGAGGGCTGACAGATACGCAGTATTTT
11,-,-,TRBV5-4,TRBJ2-1,CASSIGPVIVF,TGTGCCAGCAGCATCGGACCCGTCATTGTTTTC
13,TRBD1,many,TRBV7-3,TRBJ2-2,CASSPTGVRELFF,TGTGCCAGCAGCCCGACAGGGGTTCGGGAGCTGTTTTTT
12,-,many,TRBV20-1,TRBJ2-3,CSARDFRDTQYF,TGCAGTGCTAGAGACTTCAGAGATACGCAGTATTTT
15,-,few,TRBV9,TRBJ1-3,CASSADPTSRNTIYF,TGTGCCAGCAGCGCGGACCCGACATCCCGAAACACCATATATTTT
16,TRBD2,-,TRBV27,TRBJ2-3,CASRRFVAGGGYTQYF,TGTGCCAGCAGACGCTTCGTAGCGGGAGGGGGTTATACGCAGTATTTT
20,-,many,TRBV6-5,TRBJ2-3,CASSSTTGRATLTHTDTQYF,TGTGCCAGCAGTTCCACTACTGGTAGGGCAACCCTCACACACACAGATACGCAGTATTTT
21,-,-,TRBV4-2,TRBJ2-1,CASSGTWGAGSHTLSYNEQFF,TGTGCCAGCAGTGGGACATGGGGCGCGGGGTCGCACACATTATCCTACAATGAGCAGTTCTTC
16,-,few,TRBV5-1,TRBJ2-2,CASSFLQGSSAGELFF,TGCGCCAGCAGCTTCTTACAGGGATCCTCTGCCGGGGAGCTGTTTTTT
15,-,few,TRBV5-1,TRBJ2-3,CASSEQGRSTDTQYF,TGCGCCAGCAGTGAACAGGGACGCAGCACAGATACGCAGTATTTT
12,-,many,TRBV5-1,TRBJ2-5,CASGGLKETQYF,TGCGCCAGCGGGGGACTTAAAGAGACCCAGTACTTC
16,-,-,TRBV10-3,TRBJ2-1,CAISESAGLTYNEQFF,TGTGCCATCAGTGAGTCCGCGGGCTTAACCTACAATGAGCAGTTCTTC